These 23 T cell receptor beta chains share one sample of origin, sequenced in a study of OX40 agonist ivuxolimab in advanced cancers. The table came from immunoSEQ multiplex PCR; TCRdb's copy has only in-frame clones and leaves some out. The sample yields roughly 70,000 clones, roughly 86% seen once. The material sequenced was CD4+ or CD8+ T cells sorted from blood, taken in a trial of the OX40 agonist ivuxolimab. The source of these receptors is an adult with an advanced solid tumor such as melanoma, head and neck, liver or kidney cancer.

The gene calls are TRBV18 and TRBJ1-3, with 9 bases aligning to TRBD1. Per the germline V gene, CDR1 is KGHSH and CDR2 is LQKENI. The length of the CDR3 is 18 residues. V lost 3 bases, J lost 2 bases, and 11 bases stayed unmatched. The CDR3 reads CASSPGLTGGSTGNTIYF. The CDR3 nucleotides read TGTGCCAGCTCACCTGGACTCACAGGGGGCAGTACTGGAAACACCATATATTTT.

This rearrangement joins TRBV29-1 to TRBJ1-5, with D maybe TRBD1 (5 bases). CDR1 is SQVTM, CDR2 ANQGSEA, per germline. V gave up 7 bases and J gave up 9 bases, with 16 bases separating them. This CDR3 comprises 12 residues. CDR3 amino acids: CSGGRGEGPQHF. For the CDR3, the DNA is TGCAGCGGCGGTCGGGGGGAGGGGCCCCAGCATTTT.

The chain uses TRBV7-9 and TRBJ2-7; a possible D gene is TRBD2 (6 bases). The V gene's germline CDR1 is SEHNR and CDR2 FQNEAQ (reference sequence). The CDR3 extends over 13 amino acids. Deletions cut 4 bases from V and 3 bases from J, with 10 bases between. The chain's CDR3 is CASSYTEGYEQYF. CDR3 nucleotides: TGTGCCAGCAGCTACACGGAGGGCTACGAGCAGTACTTC.

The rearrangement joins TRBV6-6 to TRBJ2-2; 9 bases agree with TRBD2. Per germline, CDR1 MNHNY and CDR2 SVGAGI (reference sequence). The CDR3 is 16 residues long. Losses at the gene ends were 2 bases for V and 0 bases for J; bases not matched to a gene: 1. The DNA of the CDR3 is TGTGCCAGCAGTTACGGCGGGGGGGCGAACACCGGGGAGCTGTTTTTT. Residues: CASSYGGGANTGELFF.

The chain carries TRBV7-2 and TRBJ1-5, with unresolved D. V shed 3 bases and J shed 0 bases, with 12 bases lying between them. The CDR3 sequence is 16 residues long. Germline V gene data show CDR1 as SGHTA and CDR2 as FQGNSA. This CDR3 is CASSFMAVNSNQPQHF. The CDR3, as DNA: TGTGCCAGCAGCTTCATGGCAGTTAATAGCAATCAGCCCCAGCATTTT.

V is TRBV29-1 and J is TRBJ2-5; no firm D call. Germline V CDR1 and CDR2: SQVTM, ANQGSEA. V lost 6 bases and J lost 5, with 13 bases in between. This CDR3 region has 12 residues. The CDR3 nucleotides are TGCAGCGTGAGCCGTGATTCTGAGACCCAGTACTTC. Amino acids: CSVSRDSETQYF.

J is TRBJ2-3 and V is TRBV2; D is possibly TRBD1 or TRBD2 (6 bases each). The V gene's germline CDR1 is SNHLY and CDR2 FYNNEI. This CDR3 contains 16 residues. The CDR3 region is CASEEGEVWSTDTQYF. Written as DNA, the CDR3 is TGTGCGAGCGAGGAGGGGGAAGTGTGGTCCACAGATACGCAGTATTTT.

DNA of the CDR3: TGCAGTGCTCCCCTTTACGGGGACTACACCTTC. Translating it yields CSAPLYGDYTF. This chain links TRBV20-1 with TRBJ1-2; D gene uncertain. V lost 5 bases and J lost 10, with 14 bases in between. This CDR3 is 11 amino acids long. Germline loops: CDR1 DFQATT, CDR2 SNEGSKA (reference sequence).

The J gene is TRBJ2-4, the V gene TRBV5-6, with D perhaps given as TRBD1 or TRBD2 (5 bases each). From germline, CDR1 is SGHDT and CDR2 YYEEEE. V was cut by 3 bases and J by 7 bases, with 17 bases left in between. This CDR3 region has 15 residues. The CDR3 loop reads CASSWVGTSGNIQYF. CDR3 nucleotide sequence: TGTGCCAGCAGCTGGGTCGGGACCTCCGGGAACATTCAGTACTTC.

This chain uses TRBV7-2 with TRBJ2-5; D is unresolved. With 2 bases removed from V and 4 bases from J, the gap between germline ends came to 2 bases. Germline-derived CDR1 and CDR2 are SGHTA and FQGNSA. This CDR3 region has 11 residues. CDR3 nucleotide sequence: TGTGCCAGCAGCTTAACAGAGACCCAGTACTTC. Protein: CASSLTETQYF. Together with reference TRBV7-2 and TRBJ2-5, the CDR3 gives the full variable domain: GAGVSQSPSNKVTEKGKDVELRCDPISGHTALYWYRQSLGQGLEFLIYFQGNSAPDKSGLPSDRFSAERTGGSVSTLTIQRTQQEDSAVYLCASSLTETQYFGPGTRLLVL.

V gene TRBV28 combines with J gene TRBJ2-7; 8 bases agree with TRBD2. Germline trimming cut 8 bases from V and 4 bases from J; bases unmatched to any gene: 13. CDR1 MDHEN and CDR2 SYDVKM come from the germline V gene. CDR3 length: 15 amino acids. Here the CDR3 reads CASLRFLTGGYEQYF. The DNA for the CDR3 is TGTGCCAGCCTAAGATTTCTAACGGGGGGGTACGAGCAGTACTTC.

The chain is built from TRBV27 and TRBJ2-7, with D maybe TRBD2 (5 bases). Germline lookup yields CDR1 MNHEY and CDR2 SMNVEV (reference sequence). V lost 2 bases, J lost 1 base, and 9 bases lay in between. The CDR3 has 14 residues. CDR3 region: CASSLIPGSYEQYF. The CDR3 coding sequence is TGTGCCAGCAGTTTAATTCCGGGGTCCTACGAGCAGTACTTC.

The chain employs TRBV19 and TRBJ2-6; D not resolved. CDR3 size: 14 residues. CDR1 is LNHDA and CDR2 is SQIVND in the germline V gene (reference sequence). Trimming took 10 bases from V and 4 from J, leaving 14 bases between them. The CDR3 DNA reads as TGTGCCACGGCTCTACCCGGGGGGGCCAACGTCCTGACTTTC. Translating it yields CATALPGGANVLTF.

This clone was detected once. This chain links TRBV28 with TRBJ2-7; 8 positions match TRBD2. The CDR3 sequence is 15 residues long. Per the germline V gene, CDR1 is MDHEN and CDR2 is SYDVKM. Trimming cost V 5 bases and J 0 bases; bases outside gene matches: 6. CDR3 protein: CASSSGSVSSYEQYF. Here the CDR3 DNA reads TGTGCCAGCAGTAGCGGGAGCGTGAGCTCCTACGAGCAGTACTTC. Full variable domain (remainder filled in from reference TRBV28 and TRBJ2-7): DVKVTQSSRYLVKRTGEKVFLECVQDMDHENMFWYRQDPGLGLRLIYFSYDVKMKEKGDIPEGYSVSREKKERFSLILESASTNQTSMYLCASSSGSVSSYEQYFGPGTRLTVT.

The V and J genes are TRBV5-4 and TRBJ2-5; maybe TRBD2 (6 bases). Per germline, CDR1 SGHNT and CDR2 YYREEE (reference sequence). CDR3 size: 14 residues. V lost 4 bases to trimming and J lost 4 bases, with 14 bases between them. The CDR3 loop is CASSHDLEGETQYF. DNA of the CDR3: TGTGCCAGCAGCCATGATTTGGAGGGAGAGACCCAGTACTTC.

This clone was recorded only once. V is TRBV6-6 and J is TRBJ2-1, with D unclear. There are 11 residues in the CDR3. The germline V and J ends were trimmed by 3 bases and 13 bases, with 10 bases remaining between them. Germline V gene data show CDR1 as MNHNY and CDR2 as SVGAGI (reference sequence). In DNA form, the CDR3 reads TGTGCCAGCAGTTATAAAACGGCACAGTTCTTC. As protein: CASSYKTAQFF.

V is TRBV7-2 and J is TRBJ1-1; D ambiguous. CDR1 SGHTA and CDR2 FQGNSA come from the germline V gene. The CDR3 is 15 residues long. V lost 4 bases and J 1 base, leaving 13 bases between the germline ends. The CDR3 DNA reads TGTGCCAGCAGCTCGGCAGGATTTGGGAACACTGAAGCTTTCTTT. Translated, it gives CASSSAGFGNTEAFF.

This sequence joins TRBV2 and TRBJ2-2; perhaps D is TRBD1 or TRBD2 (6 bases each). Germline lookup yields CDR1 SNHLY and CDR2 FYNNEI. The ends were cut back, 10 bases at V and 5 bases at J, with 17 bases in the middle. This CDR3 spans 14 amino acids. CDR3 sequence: CAISSRGRTGELFF. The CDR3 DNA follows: TGTGCCATTTCAAGCCGGGGGCGTACCGGGGAGCTGTTTTTT. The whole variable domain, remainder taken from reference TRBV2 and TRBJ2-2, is EPEVTQTPSHQVTQMGQEVILRCVPISNHLYFYWYRQILGQKVEFLVSFYNNEISEKSEIFDDQFSVERPDGSNFTLKIRSTKLEDSAMYFCAISSRGRTGELFFGEGSRLTVL.

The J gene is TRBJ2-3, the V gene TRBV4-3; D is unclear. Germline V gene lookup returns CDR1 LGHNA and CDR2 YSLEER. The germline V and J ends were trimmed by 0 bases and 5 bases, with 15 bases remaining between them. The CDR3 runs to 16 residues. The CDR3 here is CASSQDLAVLGDTQYF. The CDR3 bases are TGCGCCAGCAGCCAAGATCTGGCGGTATTGGGAGATACGCAGTATTTT.

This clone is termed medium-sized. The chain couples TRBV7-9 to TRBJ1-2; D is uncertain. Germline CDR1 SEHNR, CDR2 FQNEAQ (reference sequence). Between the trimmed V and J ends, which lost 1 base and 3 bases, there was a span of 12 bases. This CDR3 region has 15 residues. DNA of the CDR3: TGTGCCAGCAGCTTAGGAGTAGCGGGCCACTATGGCTACACCTTC. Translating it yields CASSLGVAGHYGYTF.

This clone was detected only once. CDR3 sequence: CASSLYEDTEAFF. The CDR3 bases are TGTGCCAGCAGCTTATATGAGGACACTGAAGCTTTCTTT. The rearrangement uses TRBV7-2 and TRBJ1-1; D not certain. Trimming stripped 2 bases from V and 3 bases from J, with 7 bases between. The germline V gene has CDR1 SGHTA and CDR2 FQGNSA. This CDR3 comprises 13 residues.

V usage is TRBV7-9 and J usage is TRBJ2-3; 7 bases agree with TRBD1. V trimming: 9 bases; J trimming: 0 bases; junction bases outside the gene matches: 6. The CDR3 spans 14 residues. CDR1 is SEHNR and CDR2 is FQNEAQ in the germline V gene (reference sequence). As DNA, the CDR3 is TGTGCCAGGGGGGACAGCGCCAGCACAGATACGCAGTATTTT. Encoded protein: CARGDSASTDTQYF.

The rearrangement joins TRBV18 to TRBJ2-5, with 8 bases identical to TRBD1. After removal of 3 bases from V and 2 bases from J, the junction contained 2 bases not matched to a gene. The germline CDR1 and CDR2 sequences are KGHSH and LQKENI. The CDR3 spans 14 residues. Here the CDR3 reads CASSPGQVQETQYF. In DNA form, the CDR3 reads TGTGCCAGCTCACCGGGACAGGTTCAAGAGACCCAGTACTTC.